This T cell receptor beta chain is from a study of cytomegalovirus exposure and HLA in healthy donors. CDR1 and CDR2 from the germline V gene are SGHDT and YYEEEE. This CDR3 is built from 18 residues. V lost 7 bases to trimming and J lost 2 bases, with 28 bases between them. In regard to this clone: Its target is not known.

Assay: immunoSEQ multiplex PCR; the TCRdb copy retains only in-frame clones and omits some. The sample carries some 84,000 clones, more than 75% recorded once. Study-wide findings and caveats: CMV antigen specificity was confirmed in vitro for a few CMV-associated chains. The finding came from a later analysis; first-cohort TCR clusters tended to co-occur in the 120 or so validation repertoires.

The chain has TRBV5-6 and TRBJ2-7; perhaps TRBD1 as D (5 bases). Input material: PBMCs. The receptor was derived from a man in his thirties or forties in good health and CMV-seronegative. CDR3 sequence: CASSTLGPAMGQAYEQYF. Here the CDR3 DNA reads TGTGCCAGCTCGACCCTCGGCCCCGCGATGGGGCAGGCCTACGAGCAGTACTTC.